These 30 T cell receptor beta chains were sequenced from one sample in a study of molecular identifiers for immune sequencing clone quantification. TCRdb reprocessed the PCR reads with MiXCR, giving one entry per CDR3 protein. In the table there are over 600,000 distinct CDR3 sequences, 20% of which are singletons. The sample was naive CD8+ T cells from blood, with Jurkat cell RNA spiked in. This sample's subset: FACS-sorted CD8+CD4-CCR7+CD45RA+ naive T cells. These receptors all come from a human donor in good health. Some libraries in this study had Jurkat cell RNA spiked in.

This clonotype was detected only a few times. The chain uses TRBV27 and TRBJ2-7; D not resolved. Germline loops: CDR1 MNHEY, CDR2 SMNVEV (reference sequence). This CDR3 is 13 amino acids long. V was clipped by 5 bases and J by 3 bases, with 11 bases between them. The DNA of the CDR3 is TGTGCCAGCAGTGTGCTAGGGAACTACGAGCAGTACTTC. It specifies CASSVLGNYEQYF.

This clonotype turned up a few times. The genes are TRBV24-1 and TRBJ1-1; maybe TRBD1 (5 bases). Germline CDR1 and CDR2: KGHDR and SFDVKD. The CDR3 runs to 13 residues. V lost 3 bases and J 3 bases, leaving 7 bases between the germline ends. This CDR3 reads CATSDARDTEAFF. DNA of the CDR3: TGTGCCACCAGTGATGCCAGGGACACTGAAGCTTTCTTT.

The J gene is TRBJ1-6, the V gene TRBV7-6; TRBD1 aligns across 9 bases. The CDR3 has 15 amino acids. Germline CDR1 and CDR2: SGHVS and FNYEAQ. V was pared by 0 bases and J by 10 bases, with 4 bases of the junction left unmatched. CDR3 DNA sequence: TGTGCCAGCAGCTTAGCGGGACAGGGAAGCTCACCCCTCCACTTT. Translation gives CASSLAGQGSSPLHF.

On this clonotype: A read error may explain this, as a much larger clone is one base away. This chain connects TRBV12-3 or TRBV12-4 to TRBJ2-5; 7 bases are a match to TRBD1. The CDR3 is made up of 17 amino acids. The CDR3, as DNA: TGTGCCAGCAGTTTAGACCCGTACTCCGGGACAGCAGAGGCCCAGTACTTC. This translates into CASSLDPYSGTAEAQYF.

With respect to this clonotype: This may come from a read error, since a much larger clone is one base off. This rearrangement joins TRBV5-1 to TRBJ2-7, with TRBD2 identical over 8 bases. The CDR3 runs to 16 residues. The trim removed 0 bases at V and 2 bases at J, leaving 7 bases unmatched. CDR1 is SGHRS and CDR2 is YFSETQ in the germline V gene. CDR3 residues: CASSLAVVAGTYEQYF. For the CDR3, the DNA is TGCGCCAGCAGCTTGGCCGTAGTAGCGGGAACCTACGAGCAGTACTTC.

In its sample, this clonotype was seen many times. The J gene is TRBJ2-7, the V gene TRBV7-9; D unresolved. CDR3 size: 14 residues. Looked up from germline, CDR1 is SEHNR and CDR2 is FQNEAQ (reference sequence). Deletions cut 5 bases from V and 6 bases from J, with 17 bases between. The CDR3 sequence: CASSPPTLVPEQYF. The CDR3 bases are TGTGCCAGCAGCCCGCCGACGCTAGTACCCGAGCAGTACTTC.

The table lists this clonotype with many counts. The chain has TRBV5-6 and TRBJ2-3, with D uncertain. The CDR3 spans 12 residues. Deletions cut 5 bases from V and 6 bases from J, with 10 bases between. Per the germline V gene, CDR1 is SGHDT and CDR2 is YYEEEE. Written as DNA, the CDR3 is TGTGCCAGCAGAGATTTGGCGGATACGCAGTATTTT. Its protein is CASRDLADTQYF.

This clonotype was counted at least ten times. This chain links TRBV29-1 with TRBJ1-5; TRBD1 matches 9 bases. V trimming: 4 bases; J trimming: 6 bases; junction bases outside the gene matches: 4. Looked up from germline, CDR1 is SQVTM and CDR2 is ANQGSEA. This CDR3 comprises 13 residues. The CDR3 coding sequence is TGCAGCGTTGCTACAGGGGGCGGTCAGCCCCAGCATTTT. Its translation: CSVATGGGQPQHF.

This clonotype was seen ten or more times. This sequence joins TRBV9 and TRBJ2-2, with a tentative D call TRBD2 (6 bases). Germline V CDR1 and CDR2: SGDLS, YYNGEE. Trimming removed 2 bases from V and 0 bases from J, with 8 bases in between. The CDR3 runs 15 residues. CDR3 sequence: CASSVAGSNTGELFF. Here the CDR3 DNA reads TGTGCCAGCAGCGTCGCGGGGTCGAACACCGGGGAGCTGTTTTTT.

This clonotype was seen many times. The chain couples TRBV4-3 to TRBJ1-1; a weak D match, TRBD1 (6 bases). The V gene's germline CDR1 is LGHNA and CDR2 YSLEER. The V and J ends lost 5 bases and 0 bases respectively, with 13 bases between them. The CDR3 loop spans 15 amino acids. CDR3 in DNA: TGCGCCAGCAGCTCACAAACAGGGTTGAACACTGAAGCTTTCTTT. It specifies CASSSQTGLNTEAFF.

The chain combines TRBV7-9 with TRBJ2-2; 7 bases match TRBD1. The CDR3 spans 15 residues. The V gene's germline CDR1 is SEHNR and CDR2 FQNEAQ (reference sequence). V trimming: 4 bases; J trimming: 7 bases; junction bases outside the gene matches: 9. CDR3 sequence: CASSSPRGRNGELFF. Here the CDR3 DNA reads TGTGCCAGCAGCTCCCCAAGGGGGCGGAACGGGGAGCTGTTTTTT.

This clonotype was seen ten or more times. J is TRBJ2-7 and V is TRBV13, with D possibly matching TRBD1 (5 bases). Trimming cost V 5 bases and J 2 bases, with 13 bases left between them. The germline CDR1 and CDR2 sequences are PRHDT and FYEKMQ (reference sequence). This CDR3 comprises 14 residues. CDR3 region: CASSAADTTYEQYF. CDR3 bases: TGTGCCAGCAGCGCCGCGGACACGACCTACGAGCAGTACTTC.

This clonotype has ten or more counts. The chain recombines TRBV7-2 with TRBJ2-7; no definite D call. CDR1 SGHTA and CDR2 FQGNSA come from the germline V gene. The CDR3 is 13 amino acids. The V end lost 1 base, the J end lost 6 bases, and 10 bases lay between the germline ends. The DNA of the CDR3 is TGTGCCAGCAGCTTAGGGGTGACCATCGAGCAGTACTTC. Translated: CASSLGVTIEQYF. The complete variable domain, with remaining parts taken from reference TRBV7-2 and TRBJ2-7, reads GAGVSQSPSNKVTEKGKDVELRCDPISGHTALYWYRQSLGQGLEFLIYFQGNSAPDKSGLPSDRFSAERTGGSVSTLTIQRTQQEDSAVYLCASSLGVTIEQYFGPGTRLTVT.

This clonotype was observed a few times. The chain is built from TRBV9 and TRBJ2-5, with D perhaps TRBD2 (5 bases). V lost 1 base and J lost 3, with 13 bases in between. Germline CDR1 reads SGDLS; CDR2 reads YYNGEE. This CDR3 has 15 residues. For the CDR3, the DNA is TGTGCCAGCAGCGTATTCGGGGATTTGGAAGAGACCCAGTACTTC. Protein sequence: CASSVFGDLEETQYF.

This clonotype has only one observation. A much larger clone differs by one base, so this may be a read error. The J gene is TRBJ1-5, the V gene TRBV5-3; D is unresolved. TRBV5-3 is given ORF status, its function remaining uncertain. Trimming removed 8 bases from V and 0 bases from J, with 15 bases in between. The CDR3 sequence is 15 residues long. The CDR3 sequence is CASSPRRHSNQPQHF. The DNA of the CDR3 is TGTGCCAGCAGCCCGCGCAGACATAGCAATCAGCCCCAGCATTTT.

This clonotype was seen a handful of times. The chain has TRBV7-3 and TRBJ2-7; no firm D call. Germline V gene sequence: CDR1 SGHTA, CDR2 FQGTGA. The V gene lost 5 bases and the J gene lost 0 bases, with 8 bases spanning the gap. The CDR3 length is 13 residues. In DNA, the CDR3 is TGTGCCAGCAGCCCCCCTAACTCCTACGAGCAGTACTTC. It yields the protein CASSPPNSYEQYF.

This clonotype was picked up many times. The rearrangement joins TRBV19 to TRBJ2-5; 13 bases agree with TRBD2. The CDR3 is made up of 18 amino acids. Germline values: CDR1 LNHDA, CDR2 SQIVND (reference sequence). V was pared by 10 bases and J by 0 bases, with 14 bases of the junction left unmatched. CDR3 nucleotide sequence: TGTGCCATCTCGACCGGGACTAGCGGGGTGACGTACCAAGAGACCCAGTACTTC. The encoded protein is CAISTGTSGVTYQETQYF. The variable domain in full, with the rest retrieved from reference TRBV19 and TRBJ2-5, is DGGITQSPKYLFRKEGQNVTLSCEQNLNHDAMYWYRQDPGQGLRLIYYSQIVNDFQKGDIAEGYSVSREKKESFPLTVTSAQKNPTAFYLCAISTGTSGVTYQETQYFGPGTRLLVL.

The chain joins TRBV5-1 to TRBJ2-1, with D possibly being TRBD2 (6 bases). The ends were cut back, 0 bases at V and 6 bases at J, with 13 bases in the middle. In germline, CDR1 is SGHRS, CDR2 YFSETQ. This CDR3 is 15 amino acids long. The chain's CDR3 is CASSLARGVCNEQFF. The CDR3 nucleotides are TGCGCCAGCAGCTTGGCGCGGGGAGTCTGCAATGAGCAGTTCTTC.

At least ten counts were recorded for this clonotype. The chain has TRBV7-2 and TRBJ2-6; 7 nucleotides agree with TRBD1. The CDR3 contains 17 residues. V shed 4 bases and J 0 bases; nucleotides not matched to a gene: 6. CDR1 is SGHTA, CDR2 FQGNSA, per germline. The CDR3 DNA reads TGTGCCAGCAGCTCAGCGACAGGGTACTCTGGGGCCAACGTCCTGACTTTC. Encoded protein: CASSSATGYSGANVLTF.

This clonotype showed up many times. This CDR3 is CASSFRGDNSPLHF. Here the CDR3 DNA reads TGTGCCAGCAGTTTCCGTGGCGATAATTCACCCCTCCACTTT. The V gene is TRBV27, the J gene TRBJ1-6; D uncertain. Trimming removed 3 bases at V and 5 bases at J, with 8 bases between. This CDR3 comprises 14 residues. CDR1 and CDR2 (germline): MNHEY, SMNVEV (reference sequence).

A note on this clonotype: It may be a read error: a sequence one base away is much more abundant. This chain uses TRBV4-2 with TRBJ2-1, with 10 bases identical to TRBD2. Germline CDR1 reads LGHNA; CDR2 reads YNFKEQ. Trimming at V came to 4 bases and at J to 3 bases, leaving 6 bases not matched to a gene. The CDR3 runs 16 residues. For the CDR3, the DNA is TGTGCCAGCAGCCGGGAAGCGGGGGGGTTCTACAATGAGCAGTTCTTC. It translates to CASSREAGGFYNEQFF.

This clonotype was found a few times. V usage is TRBV28 and J usage is TRBJ1-1; a possible D gene is TRBD1 (5 bases). CDR3 length equals 16 residues. Trimming pared 6 bases from V and 5 bases from J, leaving 22 bases between. Per the germline V gene, CDR1 is MDHEN and CDR2 is SYDVKM. The CDR3 DNA reads as TGTGCCAGCAGGGAGGGCGGGGCGACGGGAGGGACTGAAGCTTTCTTT. Protein: CASREGGATGGTEAFF. Full variable domain (remainder filled in from reference TRBV28 and TRBJ1-1): DVKVTQSSRYLVKRTGEKVFLECVQDMDHENMFWYRQDPGLGLRLIYFSYDVKMKEKGDIPEGYSVSREKKERFSLILESASTNQTSMYLCASREGGATGGTEAFFGQGTRLTVV.

This clonotype was seen a few times. The CDR3 bases are TGTGCCAGCAGTTGGGGTCCCGGAAACACCATATATTTT. It codes for CASSWGPGNTIYF. The V and J genes are TRBV5-6 and TRBJ1-3; D is undetermined. V gave up 5 bases and J gave up 4 bases, with 10 bases separating them. Per germline, CDR1 SGHDT and CDR2 YYEEEE. There are 13 residues in the CDR3. Full variable domain (rest looked up from reference TRBV5-6 and TRBJ1-3): DAGVTQSPTHLIKTRGQQVTLRCSPKSGHDTVSWYQQALGQGPQFIFQYYEEEERQRGNFPDRFSGHQFPNYSSELNVNALLLGDSALYLCASSWGPGNTIYFGEGSWLTVV.

Worth noting for this clonotype: At one end the junction does not follow the germline gene, possibly because of a read error. The rearrangement uses TRBV30 and TRBJ2-5, with a weak D call TRBD2 (5 bases). The length of the CDR3 is 13 residues. CDR1 is GTSNPN, CDR2 SVGIG, per germline (reference sequence). For the CDR3, the DNA is TGTGCCCGGAGCGCCGATATTGGGGAGACCCAGCACTTC. It is translated as CARSADIGETQHF.

Concerning this clonotype itself: A much larger clone lies a single base off, so this may be a read error. The chain employs TRBV5-1 and TRBJ2-1; 10 nucleotides match TRBD2. The germline V gene has CDR1 SGHRS and CDR2 YFSETQ. This CDR3 spans 14 amino acids. The DNA of the CDR3 is TGCGCCAGCAGCCCGACTAGCGGGCACAATGGGCAGTTCTTC. This encodes CASSPTSGHNGQFF.

This clonotype came up a few times. This rearrangement joins TRBV27 to TRBJ1-6, with TRBD1 identical over 7 bases. The trim removed 6 bases at V and 10 bases at J, leaving 6 bases unmatched. The CDR3 contains 13 residues. Germline V gives CDR1 MNHEY, CDR2 SMNVEV (reference sequence). The CDR3 sequence is CASRLQGVSPLHF. In DNA, the CDR3 is TGTGCCAGCAGATTGCAGGGGGTCTCACCCCTCCACTTT.

This clonotype was counted once. A clone one base away is much larger, so this may be a read error. The chain has TRBV4-3 and TRBJ2-7; possible D gene TRBD2, 6 bases. Trimming shortened V by 0 bases and J by 4 bases, and 10 bases separated the two germline ends. The length of the CDR3 is 14 residues. Germline lookup yields CDR1 LGHNA and CDR2 YSLEER. The CDR3 DNA sequence: TGCGCCAGCAGCCAAGATGCGCGGGGATACGAGCAGTACTTC. Translated, it gives CASSQDARGYEQYF.

For this clonotype: Just one base apart from a much larger clone, this may be a read error. The chain couples TRBV7-9 to TRBJ1-4; tentatively, D is TRBD1 (5 bases). The CDR3 extends over 16 amino acids. CDR1 SEHNR and CDR2 FQNEAQ come from the germline V gene (reference sequence). The CDR3 region is CASSPLERWGAERLFF. CDR3 in DNA: TGTGCCAGCAGCCCCCTTGAGAGGTGGGGCGCGGAAAGACTGTTTTTT.

This clonotype appeared many times. The chain uses TRBV29-1 and TRBJ2-7; D possibly corresponds to TRBD2 (6 bases). The CDR3 sequence is 14 residues long. The ends were cut back, 6 bases at V and 2 bases at J, with 17 bases in the middle. Looked up from germline, CDR1 is SQVTM and CDR2 is ANQGSEA. The DNA of the CDR3 is TGCAGCGTAATGCTGGCGGGGCCACCCTACGAGCAGTACTTC. It encodes CSVMLAGPPYEQYF.

Of note for this clonotype: A much larger clonotype is one base distant, so this may be a read error. This sequence joins TRBV13 and TRBJ2-5, with D hard to call. There are 13 residues in the CDR3. Germline V gives CDR1 PRHDT, CDR2 FYEKMQ (reference sequence). Trimming removed 4 bases at V and 7 bases at J, with 13 bases between. The CDR3 bases are TGTGCCAGCAGCTCCCGAGAAAAAGGGACCCAGTACTTC. This gives the protein CASSSREKGTQYF.